A single sample gave rise to the 30 T cell receptor beta chains below, sequenced in a study of brain T cells in children with intractable seizures. Time point of the sample: blood from clinic visit 5 months post-surgery; TSC patient then seizure free. Generated by immunoSEQ multiplex PCR, the TCRdb table keeps only in-frame clones and is missing some. The sample lists hundreds of thousands of clones; 93% were seen once. The source was peripheral blood, collected 4 to 5 months after surgery. These receptors were obtained from a boy in the first two years of life with tuberous sclerosis and intractable seizures.

This clone was seen a few times. The chain recombines TRBV19 with TRBJ1-1, with TRBD1 matching over 8 bases. Looked up from germline, CDR1 is LNHDA and CDR2 is SQIVND (reference sequence). Trimming removed 5 bases from V and 3 bases from J; junction bases left unmatched: 2. The CDR3 totals 13 residues. CDR3 amino acids: CASSADRDTEAFF. In DNA, the CDR3 is TGTGCCAGTAGTGCGGACAGGGACACTGAAGCTTTCTTT.

The chain has TRBV21-1 and TRBJ1-3. TRBV21-1 is noted as a pseudogene. The CDR3 runs to 14 residues. The CDR3 sequence is CASSIRGFGNTIYF. CDR3 sequence (DNA): TGTGCCAGCAGTATTCGAGGTTTTGGAAACACCATATATTTT.

CDR3: CASSQDMGGGNTIYF. CDR3 nucleotides: TGTGCCAGCAGCCAAGACATGGGTGGGGGAAACACCATATATTTT. The rearrangement joins TRBV14 to TRBJ1-3; D not certain. Per germline, CDR1 SGHDN and CDR2 FVKESK. V lost 0 bases to trimming and J lost 4 bases, with 10 bases between them. The CDR3 sequence is 15 residues long.

V is TRBV19 and J is TRBJ1-2; D call uncertain. The V gene lost 4 bases and the J gene lost 0 bases, with 6 bases spanning the gap. This CDR3 is built from 13 residues. Germline values: CDR1 LNHDA, CDR2 SQIVND (reference sequence). The CDR3: CASSRRANYGYTF. CDR3 coding DNA: TGTGCCAGTAGTAGGAGAGCTAACTATGGCTACACCTTC.

The CDR3 here is CASSPANTGELFF. In nucleotides, the CDR3 is TGTGCCAGCAGTCCAGCGAACACCGGGGAGCTGTTTTTT. The chain recombines TRBV27 with TRBJ2-2; unclear D gene. The germline V and J ends were trimmed by 5 bases and 0 bases, with 4 bases remaining between them. The length of the CDR3 is 13 residues. From germline, CDR1 is MNHEY and CDR2 SMNVEV (reference sequence).

This clone has a count of ten or more. This rearrangement joins TRBV5-5 to TRBJ1-6, with 10 bases fitting TRBD1. Germline CDR1 and CDR2: SGHKS and YYEKEE (reference sequence). Unmatched junction bases numbered 8, after V lost 4 bases and J lost 10 bases. The CDR3 spans 15 residues. CDR3 protein: CASSPPGQGTSPLHF. The CDR3 DNA sequence: TGTGCCAGCAGCCCACCGGGACAGGGGACCTCACCCCTCCACTTT. Combining the CDR3 with reference TRBV5-5 and TRBJ1-6 gives the whole variable domain DAGVTQSPTHLIKTRGQQVTLRCSPISGHKSVSWYQQVLGQGPQFIFQYYEKEERGRGNFPDRFSARQFPNYSSELNVNALLLGDSALYLCASSPPGQGTSPLHFGNGTRLTVT.

The rearrangement uses TRBV14 and TRBJ2-7, with D possibly being TRBD2 (5 bases). The germline gives CDR1 SGHDN, CDR2 FVKESK. The CDR3 extends over 15 amino acids. Trimming cost V 6 bases and J 2 bases, with 17 bases left between them. CDR3 loop: CASSPLGIQPYEQYF. CDR3 DNA: TGTGCCAGCAGTCCCCTCGGGATCCAGCCCTACGAGCAGTACTTC.

This chain links TRBV11-2 with TRBJ2-6; D ambiguous. The CDR3 has 16 amino acids. Trimming stripped 6 bases from V and 0 bases from J, with 12 bases between. Germline CDR1 is SGHAT and CDR2 is FQNNGV. The CDR3 DNA sequence: TGTGCCAGCAGTCCGACGCATGTCTCTGGGGCCAACGTCCTGACTTTC. Amino acids: CASSPTHVSGANVLTF.

V usage is TRBV6-2 or TRBV6-3 and J usage is TRBJ1-2; D not certain. The CDR3 sequence is 14 residues long. Germline CDR1 MNHEY, CDR2 SVGEGT. The germline V and J ends were trimmed by 1 base and 5 bases, with 11 bases remaining between them. Here the CDR3 reads CASSYLDGFYGYTF. In DNA, the CDR3 is TGTGCCAGCAGTTACTTGGACGGATTTTATGGCTACACCTTC.

This clone was seen a single time. V gene TRBV2 combines with J gene TRBJ1-1; D is possibly TRBD1 (6 bases). Trimming shortened V by 6 bases and J by 1 base, and 15 bases separated the two germline ends. The germline gives CDR1 SNHLY, CDR2 FYNNEI. This CDR3 has 15 residues. The CDR3 spells CASSEAAGQNTEAFF. The DNA of the CDR3 is TGTGCCAGCAGCGAGGCGGCGGGACAGAACACTGAAGCTTTCTTT.

The rearrangement links TRBV28 to TRBJ2-1, with D perhaps TRBD1 or TRBD2 (5 bases each). There are 13 residues in the CDR3. Germline V CDR1 and CDR2: MDHEN, SYDVKM. V was shortened by 1 base and J by 14 bases, with 15 bases between the two germline ends. The CDR3 sequence: CASSLLGVGTEFF. CDR3 DNA: TGTGCCAGCAGTTTATTGGGGGTTGGGACGGAGTTCTTC.

The chain combines TRBV6-1 with TRBJ2-3, with TRBD2 matching 7 bases. Trimming cost V 3 bases and J 2 bases; bases outside gene matches: 8. The CDR3 loop spans 16 amino acids. The V gene's germline CDR1 is MNHNS and CDR2 SASEGT. The CDR3 region has the DNA TGTGCCAGCAGTGACCCGGCGGGAGAGGTCACAGATACGCAGTATTTT. The encoded protein is CASSDPAGEVTDTQYF.

This chain uses TRBV5-4 with TRBJ2-7; TRBD1 is a possible D gene (6 bases). V was pared by 3 bases and J by 5 bases, with 12 bases between. CDR3 length equals 13 residues. CDR1 SGHNT and CDR2 YYREEE come from the germline V gene (reference sequence). The CDR3 here is CASSSQGFDEQYF. For the CDR3, the DNA is TGTGCCAGCAGCTCTCAGGGGTTCGACGAGCAGTACTTC. Combining the CDR3 with reference TRBV5-4 and TRBJ2-7 gives the whole variable domain ETGVTQSPTHLIKTRGQQVTLRCSSQSGHNTVSWYQQALGQGPQFIFQYYREEENGRGNFPPRFSGLQFPNYSSELNVNALELDDSALYLCASSSQGFDEQYFGPGTRLTVT.

The rearrangement links TRBV6-6 to TRBJ1-1; TRBD1 is a possible D gene (6 bases). Germline CDR1 MNHNY, CDR2 SVGAGI (reference sequence). The CDR3 has 13 amino acids. The V and J ends lost 6 bases and 5 bases respectively, with 13 bases between them. This CDR3 is CASSYTGATEAFF. In nucleotides, the CDR3 is TGTGCCAGCAGCTACACGGGGGCAACTGAAGCTTTCTTT.

The rearrangement joins TRBV7-2 to TRBJ1-1, with D possibly being TRBD1 (5 bases). CDR3 length equals 13 residues. V was shortened by 2 bases and J by 3 bases, with 7 bases between the two germline ends. Germline V lookup: CDR1 SGHTA, CDR2 FQGNSA. Written as DNA, the CDR3 is TGTGCCAGCAGCTTAATCAGGGACACTGAAGCTTTCTTT. This translates into CASSLIRDTEAFF.

The chain couples TRBV19 to TRBJ2-5; maybe TRBD1 (8 bases). V was trimmed by 2 bases and J by 1 base, leaving 29 bases between them. The CDR3 sequence is 21 residues long. Per the germline V gene, CDR1 is LNHDA and CDR2 is SQIVND (reference sequence). This CDR3 reads CASSIRGGAAGGLGPQETQYF. The CDR3, as DNA: TGTGCCAGTAGTATACGGGGAGGGGCGGCAGGGGGCTTAGGACCCCAAGAGACCCAGTACTTC.

This clone was observed a single time. The rearrangement uses TRBV30 and TRBJ2-1, with TRBD2 identical over 8 bases. With 2 bases clipped from V and 8 bases from J, the junction kept 11 bases outside the gene matches. Germline CDR1 reads GTSNPN; CDR2 reads SVGIG (reference sequence). The CDR3 runs 15 residues. The CDR3 is CAWSTGTSIFDEQFF. CDR3 bases: TGTGCCTGGAGTACCGGGACTAGTATTTTCGATGAGCAGTTCTTC. Combining the CDR3 with reference TRBV30 and TRBJ2-1 gives the whole variable domain SQTIHQWPATLVQPVGSPLSLECTVEGTSNPNLYWYRQAAGRGLQLLFYSVGIGQISSEVPQNLSASRPQDRQFILSSKKLLLSDSGFYLCAWSTGTSIFDEQFFGPGTRLTVL.

The chain links TRBV20-1 to TRBJ1-2, with 8 nucleotides matching TRBD1. Germline V CDR1 and CDR2: DFQATT, SNEGSKA (reference sequence). The CDR3 consists of 17 residues. V gave up 3 bases and J gave up 3 bases; unmatched junction bases: 15. The CDR3 protein is CSASPYGAQGVYYGYTF. The CDR3 nucleotides are TGCAGTGCTAGTCCCTACGGGGCACAGGGGGTTTACTATGGCTACACCTTC.

The CDR3 coding sequence is TGTGCCAGCTCACAATCCGTCAGGAGGGACACTGAAGCTTTCTTT. Protein: CASSQSVRRDTEAFF. This chain links TRBV18 with TRBJ1-1; no clear D gene. Germline V gene sequence: CDR1 KGHSH, CDR2 LQKENI. Trimming stripped 4 bases from V and 3 bases from J, with 15 bases between. The CDR3 has 15 amino acids.

The chain carries TRBV5-1 and TRBJ1-6; D may be TRBD1 (6 bases). The germline V gene encodes CDR1 SGHRS and CDR2 YFSETQ. V lost 4 bases and J 0 bases, leaving 17 bases between the germline ends. CDR3 size: 18 residues. The CDR3 is CASSPGERGFSYNSPLHF. As DNA, the CDR3 is TGCGCCAGCAGCCCAGGGGAACGGGGTTTCTCCTATAATTCACCCCTCCACTTT.

J is TRBJ1-2 and V is TRBV5-6; TRBD1 is a possible D gene (5 bases). CDR1 is SGHDT and CDR2 is YYEEEE in the germline V gene. V was trimmed by 3 bases and J by 2 bases, leaving 8 bases between them. The length of the CDR3 is 13 residues. The CDR3 DNA reads as TGTGCCAGCAGCTACCGGACAAACTATGGCTACACCTTC. Protein product: CASSYRTNYGYTF.

J is TRBJ2-2 and V is TRBV3-1 (or the pseudogene TRBV3-2), with TRBD2 matching over 7 bases. This CDR3 is built from 19 residues. The germline CDR1 and CDR2 sequences are LGHDT and YNNKEL (reference sequence). Trimming took 0 bases from V and 1 from J; bases not matched to a gene: 11. CDR3 DNA: TGTGCCAGCAGCCAAGAACCGCGCGGGCGGGAGTGGAACACCGGGGAGCTGTTTTTT. The encoded protein is CASSQEPRGREWNTGELFF.

J is TRBJ2-7 and V is TRBV28; D possibly corresponds to TRBD1 (6 bases). The CDR3 runs 14 residues. Trimming stripped 5 bases from V and 2 bases from J, with 13 bases between. Germline values: CDR1 MDHEN, CDR2 SYDVKM. This CDR3 is CASSRTALAYEQYF. Here the CDR3 DNA reads TGTGCCAGCAGTAGGACAGCTTTAGCCTACGAGCAGTACTTC.

The V gene is TRBV19, the J gene TRBJ1-4; tentatively, D is TRBD1 (6 bases). The germline V gene has CDR1 LNHDA and CDR2 SQIVND (reference sequence). CDR3 length: 14 residues. The V gene lost 1 base and the J gene lost 7 bases, with 10 bases spanning the gap. For the CDR3, the DNA is TGTGCCAGTAGTATAGCAGGGGTAGGTGAAAAACTGTTTTTT. As protein: CASSIAGVGEKLFF.

This clone is a singleton in its sample. The chain links TRBV5-1 to TRBJ1-4, with 7 bases aligning to TRBD1. The CDR3 spans 15 residues. V lost 3 bases to trimming and J lost 2 bases; unmatched junction nucleotides: 4. Germline CDR1 is SGHRS and CDR2 is YFSETQ. CDR3 protein: CASSSRGGTNEKLFF. The CDR3 DNA reads TGCGCCAGCAGCTCTAGAGGGGGCACTAATGAAAAACTGTTTTTT.

The V gene is TRBV5-1, the J gene TRBJ2-5, with 11 bases that match TRBD2. The V and J ends lost 0 bases and 2 bases, in that order; junction bases with no gene match: 12. CDR1 SGHRS and CDR2 YFSETQ come from the germline V gene. The CDR3 contains 19 residues. The CDR3 region has the DNA TGCGCCAGCAGCTTGGGGTTTGCTAGCGGGAGGCCTACGCAAGAGACCCAGTACTTC. Encoded protein: CASSLGFASGRPTQETQYF.

This clone was seen more than once but under ten times. V and J are TRBV4-2 and TRBJ2-6, with D unclear. Germline lookup yields CDR1 LGHNA and CDR2 YNFKEQ. This CDR3 comprises 12 residues. V lost 8 bases and J 0 bases, leaving 2 bases between the germline ends. In DNA, the CDR3 is TGTGCCAGCGGCTCTGGGGCCAACGTCCTGACTTTC. This translates into CASGSGANVLTF.

The chain recombines TRBV20-1 with TRBJ2-1; 9 nucleotides match TRBD2. The CDR3 consists of 12 residues. Germline V gene sequence: CDR1 DFQATT, CDR2 SNEGSKA (reference sequence). V was clipped by 3 bases and J by 12 bases; unmatched bases: 6. The CDR3 loop reads CSASVAGEGQFF. In nucleotides, the CDR3 is TGCAGTGCTAGTGTAGCGGGAGAGGGGCAGTTCTTC.

This clone was counted once. The V gene is TRBV11-3, the J gene TRBJ2-1; D ambiguous. The CDR3 sequence is 15 residues long. The germline V and J ends were trimmed by 0 bases and 0 bases, with 6 bases remaining between them. Germline V gene lookup returns CDR1 SGHNT and CDR2 YENEEA. The CDR3 loop reads CASSLEHFSYNEQFF. CDR3 bases: TGTGCCAGCAGCTTAGAACATTTCTCCTACAATGAGCAGTTCTTC.

In DNA form, the CDR3 reads TGTGCCAGCAGCTCAGACAAAGGGACAGGGGTAGACGAGCAGTACTTC. This codes for CASSSDKGTGVDEQYF. The chain links TRBV7-6 to TRBJ2-7; 10 bases line up with TRBD1. Germline V gene data show CDR1 as SGHVS and CDR2 as FNYEAQ. The CDR3 is 16 amino acids. The J segment lost 5 bases and the V segment lost 4 bases, leaving 11 bases of the junction unmatched. Full variable domain (missing parts from reference TRBV7-6 and TRBJ2-7): GAGVSQSPRYKVTKRGQDVALRCDPISGHVSLYWYRQALGQGPEFLTYFNYEAQQDKSGLPNDRFSAERPEGSISTLTIQRTEQRDSAMYRCASSSDKGTGVDEQYFGPGTRLTVT.